These 10 T cell receptor beta chains were all obtained from the same sample, sequenced in a study of shared clonotypes between healthy human individuals. TCRdb's table, derived via immunoSEQ multiplex PCR, lists solely in-frame clones and lacks some. Of some 480,000 clones in the sample, roughly 78% were seen once. The sequenced material came from PBMCs. The receptor source for this set is a woman aged 40 to 49 in good health. Some clones in this sample may be carry-over from other donors' samples.

This clone was seen a single time. CDR3 sequence: CASAPGRLAEDSTDTQYF. The DNA for the CDR3 is TGTGCCAGCGCCCCTGGTCGGCTAGCGGAGGATAGCACAGATACGCAGTATTTT. The chain joins TRBV9 to TRBJ2-3; TRBD2 agrees at 7 bases. The V and J ends lost 7 bases and 0 bases, in that order; junction bases with no gene match: 17. Germline V gene sequence: CDR1 SGDLS, CDR2 YYNGEE. The CDR3 has 18 residues.

The chain combines TRBV5-1 with TRBJ2-3; 13 nucleotides line up with TRBD2. Trimming cost V 4 bases and J 5 bases; bases outside gene matches: 7. Germline assignment: CDR1 SGHRS and CDR2 YFSETQ. The length of the CDR3 is 16 residues. The CDR3 reads CASSQTSGRSGDTQYF. CDR3 nucleotides: TGCGCCAGCAGCCAGACTAGCGGGAGGTCCGGAGATACGCAGTATTTT.

Here the CDR3 reads CASSIVSGGTEKLFF. The CDR3, as DNA: TGTGCCAGTAGTATAGTGAGCGGAGGGACGGAAAAACTGTTTTTT. The chain recombines TRBV19 with TRBJ1-4, with D perhaps matching TRBD1 (5 bases). Trimming stripped 1 base from V and 8 bases from J, with 14 bases between. Germline-derived CDR1 and CDR2 are LNHDA and SQIVND (reference sequence). The CDR3 length is 15 residues.

Note on this clone: A far larger clone lies a single base away; this is likely a read error. The chain is built from TRBV30 and TRBJ1-5, with D unclear. The CDR3 spans 15 residues. Germline V gene data show CDR1 as GTSNPN and CDR2 as SVGIG (reference sequence). The CDR3 is CARSVPISGNQPQHF. Here the CDR3 DNA reads TGTGCCCGGAGTGTACCCATATCAGGCAATCAGCCCCAGCATTTT.

V is TRBV28 and J is TRBJ2-7; 9 nucleotides align to TRBD2. Trimming removed 1 base from V and 7 bases from J; junction bases left unmatched: 11. CDR3 length: 16 residues. CDR1 MDHEN and CDR2 SYDVKM come from the germline V gene. The CDR3 nucleotides read TGTGCCAGCAGTTTATTCCCCCCGCGGGAGGGTGAAGAGCAGTACTTC. It specifies CASSLFPPREGEEQYF.

The chain recombines TRBV27 with TRBJ2-7; 7 bases match TRBD2. The germline CDR1 and CDR2 sequences are MNHEY and SMNVEV (reference sequence). V shed 4 bases and J 2 bases; nucleotides not matched to a gene: 5. CDR3 length: 14 residues. CDR3 sequence: CASSSLAGAYEQYF. CDR3 coding DNA: TGTGCCAGCAGTTCCCTTGCGGGGGCCTACGAGCAGTACTTC.

The rearrangement joins TRBV18 to TRBJ1-5; possible D gene TRBD1, 5 bases. CDR3 length: 18 amino acids. Germline V gives CDR1 KGHSH, CDR2 LQKENI. V was shortened by 1 base and J by 1 base, with 17 bases between the two germline ends. CDR3 protein: CASSPLPGVLHSNQPQHF. In DNA form, the CDR3 reads TGTGCCAGCTCACCACTCCCGGGGGTACTCCACAGCAATCAGCCCCAGCATTTT.

This clone was detected only a few times. CDR3 protein: CASSVLAGGPSDTQYF. Here the CDR3 DNA reads TGTGCCAGCTCAGTTCTAGCGGGAGGGCCCTCAGATACGCAGTATTTT. The J gene is TRBJ2-3, the V gene TRBV18; 12 nucleotides match TRBD2. Trimming took 5 bases from V and 4 from J; bases not matched to a gene: 7. The V gene's germline CDR1 is KGHSH and CDR2 LQKENI. The CDR3 is 16 residues long.

The chain employs TRBV7-2 and TRBJ2-1; D is uncertain. The V gene lost 5 bases and the J gene lost 10 bases, with 12 bases spanning the gap. Germline CDR1 SGHTA, CDR2 FQGNSA. The CDR3 loop spans 12 amino acids. The CDR3 loop reads CASSPPGGEQFF. The DNA of the CDR3 is TGTGCCAGCAGCCCCCCAGGCGGAGAGCAGTTCTTC.

The chain carries TRBV18 and TRBJ2-3, with a tentative D call TRBD2 (5 bases). The CDR3 totals 14 residues. The V and J ends lost 3 bases and 6 bases respectively, with 13 bases between them. CDR1 KGHSH and CDR2 LQKENI come from the germline V gene. This chain's CDR3 is CASSPVATGDTQYF. The CDR3 bases are TGTGCCAGCTCACCGGTAGCGACTGGGGATACGCAGTATTTT.